The text below deals with one TCR beta chain. The sample comes from a study of T cell responses to AZD1222 COVID-19 vaccine. TCRdb's copy holds only in-frame clones and misses some; the assay was immunoSEQ multiplex PCR. Among over 130,000 clones listed, roughly 92% were seen once. Germline CDR1 and CDR2: MDHEN and SYDVKM. J lost 7 bases, V lost 5 bases, and 7 bases had no gene match. The CDR3 spans 15 residues. The material was peripheral blood, obtained on day 0 of AZD1222 vaccination. The TCR originated in an adult in good health. The chain links TRBV28 to TRBJ1-6, with TRBD1 matching over 8 bases. CDR3 loop: CASSSRTGTNSPLHF. DNA of the CDR3: TGTGCCAGCAGTAGTCGGACAGGGACAAATTCACCCCTCCACTTT.